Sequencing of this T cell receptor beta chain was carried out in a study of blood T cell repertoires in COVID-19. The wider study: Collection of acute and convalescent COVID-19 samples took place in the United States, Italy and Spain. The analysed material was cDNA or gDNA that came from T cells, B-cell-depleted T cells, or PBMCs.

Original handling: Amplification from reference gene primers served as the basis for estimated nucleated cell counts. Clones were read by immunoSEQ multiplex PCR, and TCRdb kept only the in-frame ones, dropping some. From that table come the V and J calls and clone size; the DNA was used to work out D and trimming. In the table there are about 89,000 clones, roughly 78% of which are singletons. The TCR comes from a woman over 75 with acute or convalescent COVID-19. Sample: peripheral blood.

CDR3 coding DNA: TGTGCCACCAGCAGAGATGGAAGGCGACAGGGAAAAGATACGCAGTATTTT. Translated, it gives CATSRDGRRQGKDTQYF. The gene calls are TRBV15 and TRBJ2-3, with 7 bases aligning to TRBD1. The CDR3 is made up of 17 amino acids. Trimming at V came to 0 bases and at J to 5 bases, leaving 11 bases not matched to a gene. Looked up from germline, CDR1 is LNHNV and CDR2 is YYDKDF (reference sequence).